In this sample, the clone carrying this TCR beta chain turned up a few times. Deletions cut 2 bases from V and 2 bases from J, with 9 bases between. This CDR3 has 14 residues. The germline gives CDR1 SGHAT, CDR2 FQNNGV. The Seattle patients joined while their infection was active and were tracked longitudinally afterward. This record belongs to a study of blood T cell repertoires in COVID-19. Overall study context: Samples came from the United States, Italy and Spain, spanning acute and convalescent COVID-19.

As originally analysed: The assay estimated nucleated cells by amplifying reference gene primers. The protocol was immunoSEQ multiplex PCR, while the TCRdb copy is restricted to in-frame clones and leaves out a portion. V, J and clone size were drawn from that table, and D and trimming were deduced from the DNA. Of around 300,000 clones listed, approximately 86% are singletons. This TCR derives from a woman in her 70s with COVID-19, enrolled during active disease. The V and J genes are TRBV11-2 and TRBJ1-1, with D perhaps TRBD1 (5 bases). Sequenced input: peripheral blood. CDR3 nucleotide sequence: TGTGCCAGCAGCTTAATGACAGATAACACTGAAGCTTTCTTT. As protein: CASSLMTDNTEAFF.